This is a list of T cell receptor beta chains from one sample in a study of T-cell memory formation after mild COVID-19. TCRdb used MiXCR to reprocess the 5' RACE reads, holding one entry per CDR3 protein. The table lists roughly 190,000 distinct CDR3 sequences, under 12% of them singletons. Sequencing used PBMCs or a T cell subset sorted from them (not recorded which). These receptor sequences come from a man aged 18 to 35 who had mild COVID-19 (a few samples of this study predate the infection). Cell type and time point are not known. The CDR3 runs from the conserved cysteine through the conserved F or W. D genes are given only for firm matches. Clone size is not always given. Where it is, it says once, few, many or a class for expanded clones.

d_gene: NA
j_gene: TRBJ2-1
abundance: NA
v_gene: TRBV24-1
CDR3nt: TGTGCCACCCAAGTGGGGGGAAACAATGAGCAGTTCTTC
CDR3aa: CATQVGGNNEQFF

d_gene: NA
j_gene: TRBJ2-5
abundance: NA
v_gene: TRBV5-1
CDR3nt: TGCGCCAGCAGCCTCGTAGCGGAAGAGACCCAGTACTTC
CDR3aa: CASSLVAEETQYF

d_gene: TRBD1
j_gene: TRBJ1-2
abundance: NA
v_gene: TRBV29-1
CDR3nt: TGCAGCGCTGGGCCACCGGTAGGGACAGGCCACGGCTACACCTTC
CDR3aa: CSAGPPVGTGHGYTF

d_gene: TRBD2
j_gene: TRBJ2-2
abundance: many
v_gene: TRBV4-3
CDR3nt: TGCGCCAGCAGCCAAGATCCCAGCGGGGGAGGGAACGGGGAGCTGTTTTTT
CDR3aa: CASSQDPSGGGNGELFF

d_gene: TRBD1
j_gene: TRBJ1-4
abundance: once
v_gene: TRBV5-6
CDR3nt: TGTGCCAGCAGCCGAACAGGGGGCGATGAAAAACTGTTTTTT
CDR3aa: CASSRTGGDEKLFF

d_gene: NA
j_gene: TRBJ2-1
abundance: NA
v_gene: TRBV7-6
CDR3nt: TGTGCCAGCAGCTTAGTCGGGGTCAATGAGCAGTTCTTC
CDR3aa: CASSLVGVNEQFF

d_gene: NA
j_gene: TRBJ1-5
abundance: many
v_gene: TRBV7-2
CDR3nt: TGTGCCAGCAGACTAAGGGCTCGGGGTTATCAGCCCCAGCATTTT
CDR3aa: CASRLRARGYQPQHF

d_gene: TRBD2
j_gene: TRBJ2-5
abundance: NA
v_gene: TRBV5-1
CDR3nt: TGCGCCAGCAGCTCTGGACTAGCGGGGGCCAAAGAGACCCAGTACTTC
CDR3aa: CASSSGLAGAKETQYF

d_gene: NA
j_gene: TRBJ1-5
abundance: NA
v_gene: TRBV7-2
CDR3nt: TGTGCCAGCAGCCAGGGTGCCAGGGGCAGCAATCAGCCCCAGCATTTT
CDR3aa: CASSQGARGSNQPQHF

d_gene: NA
j_gene: TRBJ1-1
abundance: few
v_gene: TRBV9
CDR3nt: TGTGCCAGCAGCCTAGGGTTTAGGAACACTGAAGCTTTCTTT
CDR3aa: CASSLGFRNTEAFF

d_gene: NA
j_gene: TRBJ2-7
abundance: few
v_gene: TRBV30
CDR3nt: TGTGCCTGGAGTTCGGGGGAACGGCAGTACTTC
CDR3aa: CAWSSGERQYF

d_gene: NA
j_gene: TRBJ1-2
abundance: NA
v_gene: TRBV4-3
CDR3nt: TGCGCCAGCAGCCAAGGAGGGACTAACTATGGCTACACCTTC
CDR3aa: CASSQGGTNYGYTF

d_gene: NA
j_gene: TRBJ1-2
abundance: NA
v_gene: TRBV18
CDR3nt: TGTGCCAGCTCACCAGACACAGGAGGCTATGGCTACACCTTC
CDR3aa: CASSPDTGGYGYTF

d_gene: TRBD1
j_gene: TRBJ2-3
abundance: NA
v_gene: TRBV4-3
CDR3nt: TGCGCCAGCAGCCTGACCCCGGGACAGGAGGTTGCAGATACGCAGTATTTT
CDR3aa: CASSLTPGQEVADTQYF

d_gene: NA
j_gene: TRBJ2-5
abundance: NA
v_gene: TRBV10-3
CDR3nt: TGTGCCATCAGTGGGCAGCGGCAAGAGACCCAGTACTTC
CDR3aa: CAISGQRQETQYF

d_gene: TRBD2
j_gene: TRBJ2-1
abundance: NA
v_gene: TRBV30
CDR3nt: TGTGCCTGGAGGCATATAGCGGGGTACAATGAGCAGTTCTTC
CDR3aa: CAWRHIAGYNEQFF

d_gene: NA
j_gene: TRBJ2-1
abundance: NA
v_gene: TRBV7-2
CDR3nt: TGTGCCAGCAGCTTAGAAATTGAGCAGTTCTTC
CDR3aa: CASSLEIEQFF

d_gene: NA
j_gene: TRBJ2-2
abundance: NA
v_gene: TRBV9
CDR3nt: TGTGCCAGCAGCGTCCACACGAACACCGGGGAGCTGTTTTTT
CDR3aa: CASSVHTNTGELFF

d_gene: NA
j_gene: TRBJ2-6
abundance: NA
v_gene: TRBV18
CDR3nt: TGTGCCAGCTCACCACGGGCAGGGTCAGGGGCCAACGTCCTGACTTTC
CDR3aa: CASSPRAGSGANVLTF

d_gene: NA
j_gene: TRBJ2-2
abundance: NA
v_gene: TRBV30
CDR3nt: TGTGCCTGGAAGGTCGTCAACACCGGGGAGCTGTTTTTT
CDR3aa: CAWKVVNTGELFF

d_gene: TRBD1
j_gene: TRBJ1-5
abundance: NA
v_gene: TRBV6-6
CDR3nt: TGTGCCAGCAAAGAAGCCGGGACAGGGAATCAGCCCCAGCATTTT
CDR3aa: CASKEAGTGNQPQHF

d_gene: NA
j_gene: TRBJ2-2
abundance: few
v_gene: TRBV12-3/TRBV12-4
CDR3nt: TGTGCCAGCAGTGACGGGACTTTCAACACCGGGGAGCTGTTTTTT
CDR3aa: CASSDGTFNTGELFF

d_gene: NA
j_gene: TRBJ2-1
abundance: NA
v_gene: TRBV7-2
CDR3nt: TGTGCCAGCAGTCCGCAGCAAAACTCCTACAATGAGCAGTTCTTC
CDR3aa: CASSPQQNSYNEQFF

d_gene: NA
j_gene: TRBJ2-7
abundance: few
v_gene: TRBV29-1
CDR3nt: TGCAGCGTTGGGGGTATGGGGGGTGAGCAGTACTTC
CDR3aa: CSVGGMGGEQYF

d_gene: TRBD2
j_gene: TRBJ2-3
abundance: few
v_gene: TRBV11-2
CDR3nt: TGTGCCAGCGCGGGGGGCAGCACAGATACGCAGTATTTT
CDR3aa: CASAGGSTDTQYF

d_gene: NA
j_gene: TRBJ2-7
abundance: NA
v_gene: TRBV5-1
CDR3nt: TGCGCCAGCAGACGCCGCCCCGGCACCTACGAGCAGTACTTC
CDR3aa: CASRRRPGTYEQYF

d_gene: NA
j_gene: TRBJ2-3
abundance: NA
v_gene: TRBV28
CDR3nt: TGTGCCAGCAGTTCAGGGGGGATCACAGATACGCAGTATTTT
CDR3aa: CASSSGGITDTQYF

d_gene: TRBD1
j_gene: TRBJ2-5
abundance: few
v_gene: TRBV11-3
CDR3nt: TGTGCCAGCAGCGCAGGGGGCGCGGGGGAGACCCAGTACTTC
CDR3aa: CASSAGGAGETQYF

d_gene: TRBD1
j_gene: TRBJ1-6
abundance: NA
v_gene: TRBV7-2
CDR3nt: TGTGCCAGCAGCCACGGGACAGTTTATAATTCACCCCTCCACTTT
CDR3aa: CASSHGTVYNSPLHF

d_gene: TRBD1
j_gene: TRBJ2-2
abundance: few
v_gene: TRBV10-2
CDR3nt: TGCGCCAGCAGTGAGCCAGGGGGCACCGGGGAGCTGTTTTTT
CDR3aa: CASSEPGGTGELFF

d_gene: TRBD1
j_gene: TRBJ1-3
abundance: few
v_gene: TRBV6-1
CDR3nt: TGTGCCAGCAGAAAGACAGGGCCGGGAAACACCATATATTTT
CDR3aa: CASRKTGPGNTIYF

d_gene: NA
j_gene: TRBJ1-4
abundance: NA
v_gene: TRBV5-1
CDR3nt: TGCGCCAGCAGCACCGGGACAACAACTAATGAAAAACTGTTTTTT
CDR3aa: CASSTGTTTNEKLFF

d_gene: NA
j_gene: TRBJ2-5
abundance: few
v_gene: TRBV18
CDR3nt: TGTGCCAGCTCACCACCCTCCGTAGTTGGGACCCAGTACTTC
CDR3aa: CASSPPSVVGTQYF

d_gene: TRBD2
j_gene: TRBJ2-5
abundance: NA
v_gene: TRBV5-4
CDR3nt: TGTGCCAGCAGCTTGAGGACTAGAGGAGAGACCCAGTACTTC
CDR3aa: CASSLRTRGETQYF

d_gene: NA
j_gene: TRBJ2-2
abundance: few
v_gene: TRBV2
CDR3nt: TGTGCCAGCAGTGACGGGACACCGGGGAACACCGGGGAGCTGTTTTTT
CDR3aa: CASSDGTPGNTGELFF

d_gene: TRBD1
j_gene: TRBJ1-1
abundance: NA
v_gene: TRBV5-1
CDR3nt: TGCGCCAGCAAAGGACAGGGGGCGGACACTGAAGCTTTCTTT
CDR3aa: CASKGQGADTEAFF

d_gene: NA
j_gene: TRBJ2-7
abundance: NA
v_gene: TRBV7-9
CDR3nt: TGTGCCAGCAGCCCGGACCTTCTTGAGCAGTACTTC
CDR3aa: CASSPDLLEQYF